The source of this T cell receptor beta chain is a study of blood T cell repertoires in COVID-19. The V end was cut by 1 base, the J end by 3 bases, with 16 bases between. The CDR3 sequence is 16 residues long. Germline V lookup: CDR1 SGHRS, CDR2 YFSETQ. Original handling: Amplified reference gene primers provided the basis for estimating nucleated cell counts. Sequencing used immunoSEQ multiplex PCR; TCRdb keeps in-frame clones, though not all of them. V, J and clone size are those of that table, while D and trimming were read from the DNA. The sample lists 370,000 or so clones; 81% were seen once. V and J are TRBV5-1 and TRBJ2-5; maybe TRBD2 (5 bases). The clonotype was recovered from a human donor with acute or convalescent COVID-19. The donor label of this sample is uncertain. Sequencing input: peripheral blood. CDR3 DNA: TGCGCCAGCAGCTTGACCGGACTCCAATTGAAAGAGACCCAGTACTTC. Translated: CASSLTGLQLKETQYF.